Presented here are 27 T cell receptor beta chains from one specimen sequenced in a study of blood T cell repertoires in COVID-19. TCRdb keeps only in-frame clones here, not all; method: immunoSEQ multiplex PCR. The repertoire holds tens of thousands of clones, with around 80% as singletons. The sequenced sample was peripheral blood. Source of these receptors: a woman in her fifties or sixties with acute or convalescent COVID-19.

In its sample, this clone was seen a few times. The chain recombines TRBV2 with TRBJ2-7, with 8 nucleotides matching TRBD1. CDR1 is SNHLY, CDR2 FYNNEI, per germline. The CDR3 length is 14 residues. The trim removed 10 bases at V and 9 bases at J, leaving 17 bases unmatched. The CDR3 DNA sequence: TGTGCCATCCTACCCGGGACAGGAGTTACGAGGCAGTACTTC. It is translated as CAILPGTGVTRQYF.

The chain uses TRBV6-5 and TRBJ1-6; weak D call: TRBD1 (5 bases). This CDR3 comprises 15 residues. V lost 2 bases and J 7 bases, leaving 12 bases between the germline ends. Germline V CDR1 and CDR2: MNHEY, SVGAGI. CDR3 residues: CASSYADSSNSPLHF. The CDR3 DNA sequence: TGTGCCAGCAGTTACGCCGACAGTTCGAATTCACCCCTCCACTTT.

The rearrangement uses TRBV7-2 and TRBJ1-5; 9 bases are shared with TRBD1. CDR3 size: 16 residues. CDR1 SGHTA and CDR2 FQGNSA come from the germline V gene. Trimming took 1 base from V and 3 from J; bases not matched to a gene: 4. For the CDR3, the DNA is TGTGCCAGCAGCTTAGTTGGACAGGGGATCAATCAGCCCCAGCATTTT. Translating it yields CASSLVGQGINQPQHF.

The chain links TRBV6-2 or TRBV6-3 to TRBJ2-3; D ambiguous. Germline lookup yields CDR1 MNHEY and CDR2 SVGEGT. CDR3 length: 14 residues. The V gene lost 6 bases and the J gene lost 2 bases, with 12 bases spanning the gap. CDR3 coding DNA: TGTGCCAGCAGCAGTGGGCAGTTCACAGATACGCAGTATTTT. This encodes CASSSGQFTDTQYF.

The chain couples TRBV6-5 to TRBJ1-1, with D possibly TRBD1 on 6 matching bases. CDR1 and CDR2 (germline): MNHEY, SVGAGI. CDR3 size: 13 residues. Trimming shortened V by 10 bases and J by 3 bases, and 15 bases separated the two germline ends. The chain's CDR3 is CATYRDWDTEAFF. CDR3 DNA sequence: TGTGCCACTTACAGGGATTGGGACACTGAAGCTTTCTTT.

V and J are TRBV2 and TRBJ2-1; D gene ambiguous. The CDR3 is 12 residues long. Germline V gene data show CDR1 as SNHLY and CDR2 as FYNNEI. Trimming stripped 8 bases from V and 5 bases from J, with 10 bases between. The CDR3 is CASSMTNNEQFF. The CDR3, as DNA: TGTGCCAGCTCCATGACAAACAATGAGCAGTTCTTC. The full variable domain, in which reference TRBV2 and TRBJ2-1 provide the parts outside the CDR3, is EPEVTQTPSHQVTQMGQEVILRCVPISNHLYFYWYRQILGQKVEFLVSFYNNEISEKSEIFDDQFSVERPDGSNFTLKIRSTKLEDSAMYFCASSMTNNEQFFGPGTRLTVL.

V and J are TRBV5-1 and TRBJ1-6; 10 nucleotides align to TRBD1. After removal of 2 bases from V and 9 bases from J, the junction contained 5 bases not matched to a gene. CDR1 and CDR2 (germline): SGHRS, YFSETQ. The CDR3 loop spans 15 amino acids. The CDR3 loop reads CASSFGGTGVSPLHF. The CDR3 DNA follows: TGCGCCAGCAGCTTCGGCGGGACAGGGGTTTCACCCCTCCACTTT.

The chain uses TRBV5-1 and TRBJ1-2; D remains unclear. Trimming took off 6 bases at V and 5 bases at J, with 23 bases between the two ends. From germline, CDR1 is SGHRS and CDR2 YFSETQ. The CDR3 spans 16 residues. CDR3 loop: CASKSEEVSTFYGYTF. The CDR3, as DNA: TGCGCCAGCAAATCGGAGGAGGTTTCCACTTTTTATGGCTACACCTTC.

This chain uses TRBV7-9 with TRBJ2-1; 7 bases agree with TRBD1. After removal of 5 bases from V and 0 bases from J, the junction contained 13 bases not matched to a gene. Germline CDR1 reads SEHNR; CDR2 reads FQNEAQ (reference sequence). The CDR3 consists of 18 residues. In DNA, the CDR3 is TGTGCCAGCAGCCTAAACCTATTGACAGGGAGCTCCTACAATGAGCAGTTCTTC. Amino acid sequence: CASSLNLLTGSSYNEQFF.

CDR3 nucleotide sequence: TGCAGTGGGACAGATCCCTACGAGCAGTACTTC. Protein: CSGTDPYEQYF. The chain uses TRBV20-1 and TRBJ2-7; possibly TRBD1 for D (6 bases). V lost 7 bases and J lost 2, with 9 bases in between. CDR3 length: 11 amino acids. The germline V gene has CDR1 DFQATT and CDR2 SNEGSKA (reference sequence).

This sequence joins TRBV18 and TRBJ1-5; D may be TRBD1 (6 bases). Germline CDR1 KGHSH, CDR2 LQKENI. The CDR3 totals 15 residues. V lost 5 bases to trimming and J lost 4 bases, with 15 bases between them. CDR3 DNA: TGTGCCAGCTCAAGACTCGGGACAACGAATCAGCCCCAGCATTTT. Translation gives CASSRLGTTNQPQHF. The variable domain in full, completed from reference TRBV18 and TRBJ1-5, reads NAGVMQNPRHLVRRRGQEARLRCSPMKGHSHVYWYRQLPEEGLKFMVYLQKENIIDESGMPKERFSAEFPKEGPSILRIQQVVRGDSAAYFCASSRLGTTNQPQHFGDGTRLSIL.

The rearrangement uses TRBV28 and TRBJ1-1; 8 nucleotides align to TRBD1. This CDR3 contains 14 residues. Per the germline V gene, CDR1 is MDHEN and CDR2 is SYDVKM. Trimming took 6 bases from V and 1 from J; bases not matched to a gene: 4. Here the CDR3 reads CASSAQGGNTEAFF. CDR3 sequence (DNA): TGTGCCAGCAGCGCACAGGGGGGGAACACTGAAGCTTTCTTT.

The CDR3 region has the DNA TGTGCCAGCAGGAGGGGTAGCGGGAGGGGGCACACCGGGGAGCTGTTTTTT. Protein: CASRRGSGRGHTGELFF. V gene TRBV11-2 combines with J gene TRBJ2-2; 11 positions match TRBD2. CDR3 size: 17 residues. J lost 3 bases, V lost 6 bases, and 9 bases had no gene match. Looked up from germline, CDR1 is SGHAT and CDR2 is FQNNGV.

This clone was recorded at least ten times. The V call is TRBV7-8, the J call TRBJ2-7, with TRBD2 matching over 8 bases. V lost 5 bases to trimming and J lost 3 bases; unmatched junction nucleotides: 12. The CDR3 runs to 16 residues. Germline assignment: CDR1 SGHVS and CDR2 FQNEAQ. Here the CDR3 reads CASSPLGDSGDYEQYF. CDR3 nucleotides: TGTGCCAGCAGCCCCCTCGGGGATAGCGGGGACTACGAGCAGTACTTC. Filled out from reference TRBV7-8 and TRBJ2-7, the complete variable domain reads GAGVSQSPRYKVAKRGQDVALRCDPISGHVSLFWYQQALGQGPEFLTYFQNEAQLDKSGLPSDRFFAERPEGSVSTLKIQRTQQEDSAVYLCASSPLGDSGDYEQYFGPGTRLTVT.

V is TRBV14 and J is TRBJ2-3, with 7 nucleotides matching TRBD2. The trim removed 4 bases at V and 3 bases at J, leaving 7 bases unmatched. Looked up from germline, CDR1 is SGHDN and CDR2 is FVKESK. The CDR3 is made up of 15 amino acids. CDR3 DNA sequence: TGTGCCAGCAGCCGACAGACGGGGGGAACAGATACGCAGTATTTT. Translation gives CASSRQTGGTDTQYF.

This chain connects TRBV27 to TRBJ1-3, with D uncertain. Germline-derived CDR1 and CDR2 are MNHEY and SMNVEV (reference sequence). The V and J ends lost 6 bases and 4 bases respectively, with 13 bases between them. There are 14 residues in the CDR3. The CDR3 spells CASSQTRSGNTIYF. CDR3 nucleotides: TGTGCCAGCAGCCAGACACGGTCCGGAAACACCATATATTTT.

J is TRBJ1-6 and V is TRBV7-9; D is uncertain. The CDR3 runs to 17 residues. Looked up from germline, CDR1 is SEHNR and CDR2 is FQNEAQ (reference sequence). The ends were cut back, 2 bases at V and 0 bases at J, with 11 bases in the middle. CDR3 DNA: TGTGCCAGCAGCTTACTGGGAGCAGGCTCCTATAATTCACCCCTCCACTTT. Amino acids: CASSLLGAGSYNSPLHF.

The chain links TRBV11-2 to TRBJ1-2; 8 bases align to TRBD1. The trim removed 1 base at V and 0 bases at J, leaving 7 bases unmatched. The CDR3 is 17 residues long. Per germline, CDR1 SGHAT and CDR2 FQNNGV. CDR3 DNA sequence: TGTGCCAGCAGCTTAGCCAGGGGGCTTTCTTCTAACTATGGCTACACCTTC. This translates into CASSLARGLSSNYGYTF. The full variable domain, rest sourced from reference TRBV11-2 and TRBJ1-2, is EAGVAQSPRYKIIEKRQSVAFWCNPISGHATLYWYQQILGQGPKLLIQFQNNGVVDDSQLPKDRFSAERLKGVDSTLKIQPAKLEDSAVYLCASSLARGLSSNYGYTFGSGTRLTVV.

The CDR3 DNA reads TGTGCCAGCAGCTCGCGGTGGAAGGGAGACGAGCAGTACTTC. Residues: CASSSRWKGDEQYF. The rearrangement joins TRBV7-9 to TRBJ2-7, with D possibly being TRBD2 (5 bases). CDR3 length: 14 residues. Trimming cost V 4 bases and J 5 bases, with 15 bases left between them. CDR1 is SEHNR and CDR2 is FQNEAQ in the germline V gene (reference sequence). Full variable domain (rest looked up from reference TRBV7-9 and TRBJ2-7): DTGVSQNPRHKITKRGQNVTFRCDPISEHNRLYWYRQTLGQGPEFLTYFQNEAQLEKSRLLSDRFSAERPKGSFSTLEIQRTEQGDSAMYLCASSSRWKGDEQYFGPGTRLTVT.

This chain links TRBV5-1 with TRBJ2-2; a possible D gene is TRBD1 (6 bases). Germline V gene lookup returns CDR1 SGHRS and CDR2 YFSETQ. CDR3 length: 14 residues. The V end lost 3 bases, the J end lost 3 bases, and 9 bases lay between the germline ends. As DNA, the CDR3 is TGCGCCAGCAGCTCAGGGGCGGACACCGGGGAGCTGTTTTTT. Its protein product is CASSSGADTGELFF.

The chain couples TRBV5-1 to TRBJ2-5, with D perhaps TRBD1 (5 bases). Germline V lookup: CDR1 SGHRS, CDR2 YFSETQ. Deletions cut 4 bases from V and 4 bases from J, with 11 bases between. The CDR3 has 13 amino acids. CDR3 sequence reads: CASSRGWGETQYF. CDR3 nucleotides: TGCGCCAGCAGCAGGGGATGGGGAGAGACCCAGTACTTC.

The chain couples TRBV7-3 to TRBJ1-1; possible D gene TRBD1, 6 bases. The CDR3 totals 14 residues. Between the trimmed V and J ends, which lost 3 bases and 5 bases, there was a span of 13 bases. CDR1 is SGHTA, CDR2 FQGTGA, per germline. DNA of the CDR3: TGTGCCAGCAGCTTGGACAGTCAGGGGACTGAAGCTTTCTTT. This gives the protein CASSLDSQGTEAFF.

CDR3 coding DNA: TGTGCCAGCAGCCAAGATCGACAGGGCAAAGCTTTCTTT. This gives the protein CASSQDRQGKAFF. The chain combines TRBV4-2 with TRBJ1-1, with TRBD1 matching 7 bases. The trim removed 0 bases at V and 9 bases at J, leaving 4 bases unmatched. The CDR3 runs 13 residues. Germline values: CDR1 LGHNA, CDR2 YNFKEQ.

The chain has TRBV7-3 and TRBJ1-2; D is possibly TRBD1 (5 bases). This CDR3 comprises 15 residues. The ends were cut back, 0 bases at V and 7 bases at J, with 15 bases in the middle. CDR1 is SGHTA and CDR2 is FQGTGA in the germline V gene. The CDR3 protein is CASSLTPGTLTGYTF. Written as DNA, the CDR3 is TGTGCCAGCAGCTTAACGCCCGGGACTCTAACTGGCTACACCTTC.

V is TRBV11-2 and J is TRBJ2-2; tentatively, D is TRBD2 (5 bases). Germline CDR1 is SGHAT and CDR2 is FQNNGV. Trimming pared 2 bases from V and 4 bases from J, leaving 8 bases between. This CDR3 is built from 14 residues. The CDR3 loop is CASSLLAGTGELFF. The CDR3 region has the DNA TGTGCCAGCAGCTTACTAGCCGGCACCGGGGAGCTGTTTTTT.

This chain links TRBV2 with TRBJ2-5; D is ambiguous. From germline, CDR1 is SNHLY and CDR2 FYNNEI. V gave up 5 bases and J gave up 4 bases, with 5 bases separating them. The length of the CDR3 is 11 residues. In DNA, the CDR3 is TGTGCCAGCAGTTCAATAGAGACCCAGTACTTC. It codes for CASSSIETQYF.

The chain employs TRBV7-9 and TRBJ2-7; D is unclear. The CDR3 has 12 residues. Trimming left V 3 bases short and J 3 bases short, with 6 bases between. Germline loops: CDR1 SEHNR, CDR2 FQNEAQ (reference sequence). CDR3 nucleotide sequence: TGTGCCAGCAGCTTTCGGAGCTACGAGCAGTACTTC. It encodes CASSFRSYEQYF.